The clone carrying this T cell receptor (beta chain) appeared once. As yet, its antigen is unknown. The repertoire was sequenced with immunoSEQ multiplex PCR; TCRdb's copy has only in-frame clones and lacks some. The profile shows 100,000 to 150,000 clones, around 88% of them singletons. This sample was included in a study of T cell responses to AZD1222 COVID-19 vaccine. Broader study findings: Researchers report vaccine-associated CD4 TCRs spanning spike, with dominance at 160-218 and 743-854. Donors, mostly white British, included more females; clonal diversity was possibly underestimated.

The CDR3 spans 13 residues. The junction had 6 bases not matched to a gene; V was cut back by 8 bases and J by 4 bases. The specimen comprised peripheral blood, sampled on day 0 of AZD1222 vaccination. The sequence derives from an adult in good health. The V call is TRBV12-3 or TRBV12-4, the J call TRBJ2-7, with TRBD1 identical over 9 bases. The CDR3 region is CASGDRDIYEQYF. CDR3 DNA sequence: TGTGCCAGCGGGGACAGGGATATTTACGAGCAGTACTTC.